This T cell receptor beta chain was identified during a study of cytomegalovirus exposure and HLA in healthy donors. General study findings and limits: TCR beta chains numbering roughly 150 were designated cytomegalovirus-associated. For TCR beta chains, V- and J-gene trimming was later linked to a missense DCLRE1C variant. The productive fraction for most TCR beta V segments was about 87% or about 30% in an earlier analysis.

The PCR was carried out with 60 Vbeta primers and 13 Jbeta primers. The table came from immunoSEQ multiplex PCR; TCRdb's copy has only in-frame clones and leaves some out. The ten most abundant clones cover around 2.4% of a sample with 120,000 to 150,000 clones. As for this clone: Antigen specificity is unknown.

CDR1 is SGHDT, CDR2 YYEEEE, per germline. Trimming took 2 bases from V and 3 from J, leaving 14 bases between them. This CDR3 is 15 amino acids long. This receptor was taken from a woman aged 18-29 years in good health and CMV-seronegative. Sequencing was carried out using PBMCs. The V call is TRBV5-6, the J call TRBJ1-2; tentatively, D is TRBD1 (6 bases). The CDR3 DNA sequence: TGTGCCAGCAGCTTTGGGGGCAGTAACTACTATGGCTACACCTTC. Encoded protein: CASSFGGSNYYGYTF.